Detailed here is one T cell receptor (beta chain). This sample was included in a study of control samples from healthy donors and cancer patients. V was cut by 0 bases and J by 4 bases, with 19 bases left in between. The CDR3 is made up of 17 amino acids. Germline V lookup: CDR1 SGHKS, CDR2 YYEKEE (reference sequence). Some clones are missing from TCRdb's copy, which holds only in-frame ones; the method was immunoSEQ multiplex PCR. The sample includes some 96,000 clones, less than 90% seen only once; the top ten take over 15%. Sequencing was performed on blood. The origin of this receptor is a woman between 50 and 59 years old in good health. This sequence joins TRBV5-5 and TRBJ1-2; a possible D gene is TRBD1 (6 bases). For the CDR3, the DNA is TGTGCCAGCAGCTTGGCACTAACAGGGAGCGGGGGCTATGGCTACACCTTC. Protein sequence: CASSLALTGSGGYGYTF.